This entry lists 22 T cell receptor beta chains sequenced from one sample in a study of blood T cell repertoires in COVID-19. Measured with immunoSEQ multiplex PCR; TCRdb has only the in-frame clones, and not every one. Of under 300,000 clones listed, more than 80% are singletons. The material sequenced was peripheral blood. The source of these receptors is a man aged 25 to 40 who had recovered from COVID-19.

The chain recombines TRBV3-1 (or the pseudogene TRBV3-2) with TRBJ2-7; 11 bases are shared with TRBD1. This CDR3 has 11 residues. The germline V gene encodes CDR1 LGHDT and CDR2 YNNKEL (reference sequence). Unmatched junction bases numbered 2, after V lost 4 bases and J lost 12 bases. This CDR3 is CASSRTGGLYF. CDR3 sequence (DNA): TGTGCCAGCAGCCGGACAGGGGGCTTGTACTTC.

Worth noting for this clone: Other DNA sequences within the sample encode an identical CDR3. The chain uses TRBV5-1 and TRBJ2-2, with a weak D call TRBD2 (5 bases). The CDR3 consists of 15 residues. The germline gives CDR1 SGHRS, CDR2 YFSETQ. The germline V and J ends were trimmed by 4 bases and 0 bases, with 10 bases remaining between them. CDR3 protein: CASSPSGANTGELFF. The CDR3 nucleotides read TGCGCCAGCAGCCCCTCCGGGGCGAACACCGGGGAGCTGTTTTTT.

The V call is TRBV9, the J call TRBJ2-3; 8 bases are shared with TRBD1. Per germline, CDR1 SGDLS and CDR2 YYNGEE. V trimming: 2 bases; J trimming: 0 bases; junction bases outside the gene matches: 11. This CDR3 spans 18 amino acids. The CDR3: CASSVSDRAPTSTDTQYF. The CDR3 DNA sequence: TGTGCCAGCAGCGTCTCGGACAGGGCACCGACTAGCACAGATACGCAGTATTTT. Using reference TRBV9 and TRBJ2-3 for the parts outside the CDR3, the full variable domain is DSGVTQTPKHLITATGQRVTLRCSPRSGDLSVYWYQQSLDQGLQFLIQYYNGEERAKGNILERFSAQQFPDLHSELNLSSLELGDSALYFCASSVSDRAPTSTDTQYFGPGTRLTVL.

The table lists this clone with a count of one. The rearrangement links TRBV7-2 to TRBJ2-1, with D possibly TRBD1 on 6 matching bases. V was clipped by 5 bases and J by 4 bases, with 9 bases between them. Germline assignment: CDR1 SGHTA and CDR2 FQGNSA. The CDR3 spans 13 residues. CDR3 in amino acids: CASSTGQYNEQFF. The CDR3 DNA is TGTGCCAGCAGCACAGGACAGTACAATGAGCAGTTCTTC.

The chain uses TRBV5-1 and TRBJ2-3; TRBD2 matches at 9 bases. Germline V CDR1 and CDR2: SGHRS, YFSETQ. The trim removed 0 bases at V and 1 base at J, leaving 0 bases unmatched. CDR3 length: 15 amino acids. CDR3 region: CASSLGTSGTDTQYF. The CDR3 DNA sequence: TGCGCCAGCAGCTTGGGGACTAGCGGCACAGATACGCAGTATTTT. The whole variable domain, filled in from reference TRBV5-1 and TRBJ2-3, reads KAGVTQTPRYLIKTRGQQVTLSCSPISGHRSVSWYQQTPGQGLQFLFEYFSETQRNKGNFPGRFSGRQFSNSRSEMNVSTLELGDSALYLCASSLGTSGTDTQYFGPGTRLTVL.

The chain carries TRBV6-6 and TRBJ2-3; 7 bases agree with TRBD1. CDR1 and CDR2 from the germline V gene are MNHNY and SVGAGI (reference sequence). V shed 4 bases, J shed 8 bases, and the junction held 3 bases outside the gene matches. The CDR3 has 12 residues. The CDR3 region is CASSLQGRTQYF. The DNA for the CDR3 is TGTGCCAGCAGTTTACAGGGGCGTACGCAGTATTTT.

This chain uses TRBV5-1 with TRBJ1-5; tentatively, D is TRBD1 (6 bases). Germline V gene data show CDR1 as SGHRS and CDR2 as YFSETQ. Trimming cost V 4 bases and J 5 bases, with 10 bases left between them. The CDR3 loop spans 13 amino acids. CDR3 bases: TGCGCCAGCAGCCGTCAGGGGCATCAGCCCCAGCATTTT. It specifies CASSRQGHQPQHF.

The V call is TRBV2, the J call TRBJ2-3; TRBD1 aligns across 7 bases. Germline V gene data show CDR1 as SNHLY and CDR2 as FYNNEI. CDR3 size: 15 residues. V shed 3 bases and J 1 base; nucleotides not matched to a gene: 4. CDR3 amino acids: CASSDWDSRTDTQYF. As DNA, the CDR3 is TGTGCCAGCAGTGATTGGGACAGCCGCACAGATACGCAGTATTTT.

This sequence joins TRBV14 and TRBJ2-6; D is possibly TRBD2 (6 bases). Germline V gives CDR1 SGHDN, CDR2 FVKESK. V dropped 5 bases and J dropped 4 bases, with 21 bases sitting between them. The CDR3 is 18 amino acids. CDR3 in amino acids: CASSEGLPGGIGANVLTF. In DNA form, the CDR3 reads TGTGCCAGCAGCGAAGGGCTACCGGGCGGGATAGGGGCCAACGTCCTGACTTTC.

The V call is TRBV10-3, the J call TRBJ2-7; possible D gene TRBD2, 6 bases. The CDR3 totals 14 residues. Germline CDR1 and CDR2: ENHRY and SYGVKD. Trimming removed 10 bases from V and 2 bases from J, with 18 bases in between. Written as DNA, the CDR3 is TGTGCCACCCTAACAGCTAGCGTACCCTACGAGCAGTACTTC. Translation gives CATLTASVPYEQYF.

The rearrangement uses TRBV7-8 and TRBJ2-7, with 8 nucleotides matching TRBD2. In germline, CDR1 is SGHVS, CDR2 FQNEAQ. The CDR3 totals 15 residues. V shed 3 bases and J 3 bases; nucleotides not matched to a gene: 7. The CDR3 here is CASSLGAGENYEQYF. CDR3 nucleotides: TGTGCCAGCAGCTTGGGAGCGGGGGAAAACTACGAGCAGTACTTC.

The gene calls are TRBV2 and TRBJ2-6; 8 bases line up with TRBD1. V was pared by 5 bases and J by 1 base, with 1 base of the junction left unmatched. There are 15 residues in the CDR3. Germline CDR1 and CDR2: SNHLY and FYNNEI. The CDR3 spells CASSWTGSGANVLTF. CDR3 DNA sequence: TGTGCCAGCAGTTGGACAGGGTCTGGGGCCAACGTCCTGACTTTC.

The chain links TRBV18 to TRBJ1-1, with 8 bases matching TRBD1. CDR1 is KGHSH and CDR2 is LQKENI in the germline V gene. The ends lost 8 bases at V and 2 bases at J; junction bases unmatched: 4. CDR3 size: 13 residues. The CDR3 sequence: CASAGGQNTEAFF. CDR3 coding DNA: TGTGCCAGCGCAGGGGGCCAAAACACTGAAGCTTTCTTT. Filled out from reference TRBV18 and TRBJ1-1, the complete variable domain reads NAGVMQNPRHLVRRRGQEARLRCSPMKGHSHVYWYRQLPEEGLKFMVYLQKENIIDESGMPKERFSAEFPKEGPSILRIQQVVRGDSAAYFCASAGGQNTEAFFGQGTRLTVV.

J is TRBJ2-5 and V is TRBV19, with 7 bases aligning to TRBD1. Germline lookup yields CDR1 LNHDA and CDR2 SQIVND (reference sequence). The V segment lost 10 bases and the J segment 2 bases; nucleotides outside the gene matches: 4. The CDR3 has 12 residues. DNA for the CDR3: TGTGCCACTCGACAGGGACAAGAGACCCAGTACTTC. Its protein is CATRQGQETQYF.

This clone was seen only once. This chain uses TRBV21-1 with TRBJ2-7; the table's D call, TRBD1, has no DNA check behind it. TRBV21-1 is shown as a pseudogene. CDR3 length: 14 residues. CDR3 residues: CASPQGPSSYEQYF. CDR3 coding DNA: TGTGCCAGTCCACAGGGGCCTAGCTCCTACGAGCAGTACTTC.

The chain uses TRBV5-4 and TRBJ2-5; 10 bases line up with TRBD2. Per the germline V gene, CDR1 is SGHNT and CDR2 is YYREEE (reference sequence). Trimming at V came to 5 bases and at J to 1 base, leaving 8 bases not matched to a gene. The CDR3 consists of 16 residues. The CDR3, as DNA: TGTGCCAGCAGTTCCGGGACTAGCGTGGTCCAAGAGACCCAGTACTTC. Protein: CASSSGTSVVQETQYF.

V usage is TRBV18 and J usage is TRBJ1-2; D is perhaps TRBD1 (5 bases). V shed 2 bases and J shed 6 bases, with 13 bases lying between them. The germline V gene has CDR1 KGHSH and CDR2 LQKENI. The CDR3 is 14 amino acids. In DNA, the CDR3 is TGTGCCAGCTCACCAATGGGCAGGGAGGATGGCTACACCTTC. Translating gives CASSPMGREDGYTF.

The chain employs TRBV5-1 and TRBJ1-1; 10 bases agree with TRBD1. J lost 0 bases, V lost 5 bases, and 7 bases had no gene match. This CDR3 comprises 16 residues. CDR1 and CDR2 (germline): SGHRS, YFSETQ. CDR3 protein: CASRSGQGIVNTEAFF. CDR3 coding DNA: TGCGCCAGCAGGTCGGGACAGGGGATCGTGAACACTGAAGCTTTCTTT.

This clone was counted a few times. The chain carries TRBV14 and TRBJ2-7; 7 nucleotides line up with TRBD2. The CDR3 is made up of 14 amino acids. Trimming took 4 bases from V and 2 from J; bases not matched to a gene: 5. CDR1 SGHDN and CDR2 FVKESK come from the germline V gene. The CDR3 spells CASSPLRGAYEQYF. In nucleotides, the CDR3 is TGTGCCAGCAGCCCCCTCCGGGGGGCCTACGAGCAGTACTTC.

This chain uses TRBV2 with TRBJ1-1, with 11 positions matching TRBD1. With V trimmed by 7 bases and J by 6 bases, 7 bases remained unmatched. Germline V lookup: CDR1 SNHLY, CDR2 FYNNEI. This CDR3 is built from 14 residues. In DNA, the CDR3 is TGTGCCAGCACCGATGGACAGGGGGCCGCTGAAGCTTTCTTT. Translated, it gives CASTDGQGAAEAFF.

V is TRBV7-9 and J is TRBJ1-2; D is possibly TRBD1 (6 bases). Trimming left V 0 bases short and J 6 bases short, with 11 bases between. The CDR3 contains 14 residues. CDR1 is SEHNR and CDR2 is FQNEAQ in the germline V gene (reference sequence). This CDR3 is CASSLAQGQDGYTF. CDR3 coding DNA: TGTGCCAGCAGCTTAGCGCAGGGGCAGGATGGCTACACCTTC.

V and J are TRBV11-2 and TRBJ1-2; D possibly corresponds to TRBD1 (5 bases). The CDR3 consists of 13 residues. V lost 6 bases to trimming and J lost 3 bases, with 11 bases between them. Germline V gene lookup returns CDR1 SGHAT and CDR2 FQNNGV. Written as DNA, the CDR3 is TGTGCCAGCAGACAGGACACGTACTATGGCTACACCTTC. Translated: CASRQDTYYGYTF.